Listed below are T cell receptor beta chains from one sample, sequenced in a study of T cell changes during pregnancy in multiple sclerosis. Clones were read by immunoSEQ multiplex PCR, and TCRdb kept only the in-frame ones, dropping some. The sample carries over 15,000 clones, almost 85% recorded once. The material was CD8+ T cells from peripheral blood mononuclear cells, obtained in the second trimester of pregnancy. Every receptor here comes from a female donor in good health, enrolled as a control in a pregnancy study. Both conserved end residues are part of each CDR3. Fields, in order: V gene, J gene, clone size, D gene, CDR3 protein, CDR3 DNA. D genes are given only for firm matches. Size is omitted from some rows. Given values are once, few, many or a class for expanded clones.

TRBV12-5	TRBJ1-1	.	.	CASGFPGGEAFF	TGTGCTAGTGGTTTCCCGGGTGGTGAAGCTTTCTTT
TRBV11-1	TRBJ2-3	.	.	CASSLDEHLIQADTQYF	TGTGCCAGCAGCTTAGATGAACACCTAATTCAGGCAGATACGCAGTATTTT
TRBV18	TRBJ1-1	.	TRBD1	CASSPGTAEAFF	TGTGCCAGCTCACCAGGGACAGCGGAAGCTTTCTTT
TRBV27	TRBJ1-2	once	.	CASSLSTVGNGYTF	TGTGCCAGCAGTTTATCCACAGTGGGCAATGGCTACACCTTC
TRBV4-3	TRBJ1-2	.	.	CASSQDPRDNYGYTF	TGCGCCAGCAGCCAAGACCCGAGAGATAACTATGGCTACACCTTC
TRBV13	TRBJ2-3	.	.	CASSLQGDTQYF	TGTGCCAGCAGCTTACAGGGGGATACGCAGTATTTT
TRBV9	TRBJ2-7	.	.	CASSGGTGYEQYF	TGTGCCAGCAGCGGAGGGACTGGCTACGAGCAGTACTTC
TRBV4-1	TRBJ2-3	.	.	CASSQAMRSTDTQYF	TGCGCCAGCAGCCAAGCGATGAGATCCACAGATACGCAGTATTTT
TRBV19	TRBJ1-2	.	TRBD1	CASTPDRGSSYYGYTF	TGTGCCAGTACCCCGGACAGGGGGTCCTCCTACTATGGCTACACCTTC
TRBV11-1	TRBJ2-7	.	TRBD2	CASSLVSGGLYEQYF	TGTGCCAGCAGCTTAGTAAGCGGGGGCTTATACGAGCAGTACTTC
TRBV25-1	TRBJ2-1	.	TRBD2	CASSEAGRGTNEQFF	TGTGCCAGCAGTGAAGCGGGGAGGGGAACCAATGAGCAGTTCTTC
TRBV28	TRBJ2-2	once	TRBD2	CASSLGLNTGELFF	TGTGCCAGCAGTTTGGGACTAAACACCGGGGAGCTGTTTTTT
TRBV6-5	TRBJ2-7	.	.	CASSVRDTYEQYF	TGTGCCAGCAGTGTCCGGGACACCTACGAGCAGTACTTC
TRBV10-3	TRBJ2-1	.	TRBD2	CAISGTSGGPDEQFF	TGTGCCATCAGTGGGACTAGCGGGGGGCCCGATGAGCAGTTCTTC
TRBV28	TRBJ2-7	.	.	CASSLPGATYEQYF	TGTGCCAGCAGTTTACCAGGGGCGACCTACGAGCAGTACTTC
TRBV4-1	TRBJ1-2	.	.	CASSQDYSALDGYTF	TGCGCCAGCAGCCAAGATTATAGCGCCTTGGATGGCTACACCTTC